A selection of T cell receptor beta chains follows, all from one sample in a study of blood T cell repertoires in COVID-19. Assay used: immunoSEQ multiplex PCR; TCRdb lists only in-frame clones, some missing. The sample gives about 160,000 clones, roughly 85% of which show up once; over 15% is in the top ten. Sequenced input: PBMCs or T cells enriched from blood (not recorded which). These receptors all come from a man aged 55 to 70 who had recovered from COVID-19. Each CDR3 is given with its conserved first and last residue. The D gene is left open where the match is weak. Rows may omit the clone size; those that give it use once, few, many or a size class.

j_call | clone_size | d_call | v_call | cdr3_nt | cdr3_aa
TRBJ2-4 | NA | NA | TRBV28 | TGTGCCAGCAGGCCCAGGGCCTTGGCCAAAAACATTCAGTACTTC | CASRPRALAKNIQYF
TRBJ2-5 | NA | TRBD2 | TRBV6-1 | TGTGCCAGCAGTGAAATCTGGGGGGGTGAGACCCAGTACTTC | CASSEIWGGETQYF
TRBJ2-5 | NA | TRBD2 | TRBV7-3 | TGTGCCAGCAGTTCCCGGGGGAGGGTTGGGACCCAGTACTTC | CASSSRGRVGTQYF
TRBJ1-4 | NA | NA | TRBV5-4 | TGTGCCAGCAGCCCGGGGGAGGGACCTAATGAAAAACTGTTTTTT | CASSPGEGPNEKLFF
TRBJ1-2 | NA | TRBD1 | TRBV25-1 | TGTGCCAGCAGTGCTGGACAGGGGGGCTATGGCTACACCTTC | CASSAGQGGYGYTF
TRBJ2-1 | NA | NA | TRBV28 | TGTGCCAGCAGTTTCAGGGGCAGGGACAATGAGCAGTTCTTC | CASSFRGRDNEQFF
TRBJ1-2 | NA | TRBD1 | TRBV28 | TGTGCCAGCAGCTGGGGACAGGGGGCATATGGCTACACCTTC | CASSWGQGAYGYTF
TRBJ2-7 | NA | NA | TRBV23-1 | TGCGCCAGCAGTCAATCGGAGGAAAACTACGAGCAGTACTTC | CASSQSEENYEQYF
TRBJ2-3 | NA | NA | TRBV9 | TGTGCCAGCAGCGTAGCTGGGTCAGGGTGGTCAGATACGCAGTATTTT | CASSVAGSGWSDTQYF
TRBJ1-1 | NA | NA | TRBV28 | TGTGCCAGCAGTTCCGGGACTCTGCTGGGTACTGAAGCTTTCTTT | CASSSGTLLGTEAFF
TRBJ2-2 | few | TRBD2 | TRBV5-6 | TGTGCCAGCAGCTTGGTCCTAGCGGGGGTCCCGAACACCGGGGAGCTGTTTTTT | CASSLVLAGVPNTGELFF